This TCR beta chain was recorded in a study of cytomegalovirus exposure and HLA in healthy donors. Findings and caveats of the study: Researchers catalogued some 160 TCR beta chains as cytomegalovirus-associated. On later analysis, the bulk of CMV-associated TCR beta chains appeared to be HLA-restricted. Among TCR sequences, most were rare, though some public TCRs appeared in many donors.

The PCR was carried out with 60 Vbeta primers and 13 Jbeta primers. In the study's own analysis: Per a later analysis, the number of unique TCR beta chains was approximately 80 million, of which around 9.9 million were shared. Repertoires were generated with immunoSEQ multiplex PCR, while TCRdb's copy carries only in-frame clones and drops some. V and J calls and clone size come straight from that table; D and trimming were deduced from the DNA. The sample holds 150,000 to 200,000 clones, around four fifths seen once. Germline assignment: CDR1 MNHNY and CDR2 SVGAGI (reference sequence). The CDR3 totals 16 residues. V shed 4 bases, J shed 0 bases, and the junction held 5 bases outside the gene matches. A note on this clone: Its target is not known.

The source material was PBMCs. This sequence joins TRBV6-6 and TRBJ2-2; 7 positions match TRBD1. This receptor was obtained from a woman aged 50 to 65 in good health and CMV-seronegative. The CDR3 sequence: CASSFPDRANTGELFF. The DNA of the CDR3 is TGTGCCAGCAGTTTCCCAGACAGGGCGAACACCGGGGAGCTGTTTTTT.